This record covers a single T cell receptor beta chain. The sample originates from a study of blood T cell repertoires in COVID-19. Study at large: Donors in the United States, Italy and Spain gave samples during acute or convalescent COVID-19.

Generated by immunoSEQ multiplex PCR, the TCRdb table keeps only in-frame clones and is missing some. Here the sample spans about 160,000 clones, around 84% being singletons. This sequence originates from a woman older than 75 with acute or convalescent COVID-19. Sequencing used peripheral blood.

CDR3 bases: TGTGCCAGCAGCGTAGGGACAGTAGGAAACACCGGGGAGCTGTTTTTT. Protein: CASSVGTVGNTGELFF. The rearrangement joins TRBV9 to TRBJ2-2; TRBD1 might be the D (6 bases). Germline-derived CDR1 and CDR2 are SGDLS and YYNGEE. The CDR3 covers 16 residues. Trimming removed 0 bases from V and 2 bases from J, with 11 bases in between.